The 20 T cell receptor beta chains in this list originate from one sample, sequenced in a study of regulatory T cells in long-lasting Graves disease. Relying on iRepertoire HTBI primers and Arm-PCR of CDR3 regions, the team built TCR beta libraries. TCRdb reprocessed the multiplex PCR reads via MiXCR and lists one record per CDR3 protein. This sample has about 400,000 distinct CDR3 sequences, with about 15% found just once. Noted time point: newly diagnosed GD, antithyroid drugs for less than 3 months. TCR sequences were obtained from RNA taken from PBMCs. The sample also formed part of further work on T cells in Graves' hyperthyroidism and ophthalmopathy.

This specimen was peripheral blood mononuclear cells (PBMCs), taken at new diagnosis, from a patient treated with antithyroid drugs. These receptors were obtained from a woman in her 40s with Graves disease.

This clonotype has a count of ten or more. The V call is TRBV12-3 or TRBV12-4, the J call TRBJ1-6, with 9 bases fitting TRBD1. V lost 7 bases, J lost 10 bases, and 5 bases stayed unmatched. The CDR3 loop spans 13 amino acids. CDR3 region: CASNRDRVSPLHF. In DNA form, the CDR3 reads TGTGCCAGCAACCGGGACAGGGTCTCACCCCTCCACTTT.

This clonotype was counted at least ten times. This chain links TRBV7-3 with TRBJ2-2; D is possibly TRBD1 or TRBD2 (5 bases each). The CDR3 length is 17 residues. V gave up 5 bases and J gave up 0 bases, with 16 bases separating them. Germline V gene lookup returns CDR1 SGHTA and CDR2 FQGTGA. The CDR3 nucleotides read TGTGCCAGCAGCCCGCCCGGGGCTTCCGCGAACACCGGGGAGCTGTTTTTT. Translation: CASSPPGASANTGELFF.

This clonotype was recorded many times. This chain links TRBV24-1 with TRBJ2-3; D possibly corresponds to TRBD2 (6 bases). The CDR3 has 18 residues. With 8 bases removed from V and 0 bases from J, the gap between germline ends came to 23 bases. The germline CDR1 and CDR2 sequences are KGHDR and SFDVKD. The CDR3 coding sequence is TGTGCCACCAATCCCAGCGGGCTCCTTCTTCTTAGCACAGATACGCAGTATTTT. This sequence encodes CATNPSGLLLLSTDTQYF.

The table lists this clonotype with a count of one. The rearrangement uses TRBV5-1 and TRBJ2-1; 9 bases fit TRBD1. The CDR3 runs 13 residues. V shed 3 bases and J 6 bases; nucleotides not matched to a gene: 1. Per germline, CDR1 SGHRS and CDR2 YFSETQ. The CDR3 protein is CASSYRGLNEQFF. The DNA for the CDR3 is TGCGCCAGCAGCTACAGGGGGCTCAATGAGCAGTTCTTC.

The chain joins TRBV2 to TRBJ1-4; D may be TRBD1 (6 bases). There are 15 residues in the CDR3. The V end lost 8 bases, the J end lost 5 bases, and 18 bases lay between the germline ends. The germline V gene encodes CDR1 SNHLY and CDR2 FYNNEI. In DNA, the CDR3 is TGTGCCAGCGGAGGTACCGGGACAAGCAATGAAAAACTGTTTTTT. This sequence encodes CASGGTGTSNEKLFF.

In its sample, this clonotype was seen many times. This sequence joins TRBV5-1 and TRBJ2-3; 7 bases line up with TRBD2. The CDR3 covers 16 residues. V lost 0 bases and J lost 2; bases outside the gene matches: 6. The V gene's germline CDR1 is SGHRS and CDR2 YFSETQ. The CDR3 spells CASSLESSGITDTQYF. The CDR3 bases are TGCGCCAGCAGCTTGGAGTCTAGCGGAATCACAGATACGCAGTATTTT.

Comments on this clonotype: The conserved phenylalanine or tryptophan is not found at the CDR3 terminus, so this likely reflects a read error. The rearrangement uses TRBV18 and TRBJ1-1, with TRBD1 matching over 7 bases. Germline values: CDR1 KGHSH, CDR2 LQKENI. The CDR3 sequence is 14 residues long. After removal of 2 bases from V and 5 bases from J, the junction contained 5 bases not matched to a gene. In DNA, the CDR3 is TGTGCCAGCTCACCATCGACAGGGAGAACTGAAGCTTTCTTG. It codes for CASSPSTGRTEAFL.

In its sample, this clonotype was seen many times. J is TRBJ1-2 and V is TRBV2, with D perhaps matching TRBD1 (5 bases). Germline V lookup: CDR1 SNHLY, CDR2 FYNNEI. The CDR3 is made up of 13 amino acids. V shed 3 bases and J shed 6 bases, with 11 bases lying between them. The CDR3 loop reads CASSEDTWNGYTF. CDR3 sequence (DNA): TGTGCCAGCAGTGAGGACACTTGGAATGGCTACACCTTC.

This clonotype has ten or more counts. The chain carries TRBV19 and TRBJ2-2; 11 positions match TRBD2. J lost 4 bases, V lost 6 bases, and 4 bases had no gene match. CDR3 length: 15 amino acids. Germline values: CDR1 LNHDA, CDR2 SQIVND (reference sequence). CDR3 nucleotides: TGTGCCAGTAGGCTAGCGGGAGGCAGCACCGGGGAGCTGTTTTTT. The encoded protein is CASRLAGGSTGELFF.

The chain recombines TRBV6-2 or TRBV6-3 with TRBJ1-5; 9 bases are a match to TRBD1. V shed 1 base and J 4 bases; nucleotides not matched to a gene: 8. Germline loops: CDR1 MNHEY, CDR2 SVGEGT. The CDR3 is made up of 17 amino acids. The CDR3 protein is CASSYFVGTGRNQPQHF. The CDR3 DNA follows: TGTGCCAGCAGTTACTTCGTCGGGACAGGGCGGAATCAGCCCCAGCATTTT.

This clonotype was seen at least ten times. The rearrangement links TRBV14 to TRBJ2-3; D call uncertain. Looked up from germline, CDR1 is SGHDN and CDR2 is FVKESK. This CDR3 comprises 17 residues. V gave up 4 bases and J gave up 4 bases, with 21 bases separating them. The DNA for the CDR3 is TGTGCCAGCAGCCCCACCCAAGGATTGTTAGTTCCAGATACGCAGTATTTT. Encoded protein: CASSPTQGLLVPDTQYF.

V is TRBV11-2 and J is TRBJ2-1; 10 nucleotides agree with TRBD1. Germline trimming cut 5 bases from V and 8 bases from J; bases unmatched to any gene: 9. Looked up from germline, CDR1 is SGHAT and CDR2 is FQNNGV. CDR3 size: 15 residues. The CDR3 is CASSVGTGAHDEQFF. CDR3 in DNA: TGTGCCAGCAGCGTCGGGACAGGGGCGCACGATGAGCAGTTCTTC.

As concerns this clonotype: A read error likely explains this, since a far larger clone differs by one base. The V call is TRBV12-3 or TRBV12-4, the J call TRBJ2-1; the match to TRBD2 covers 14 bases. The CDR3 runs 17 residues. The ends lost 5 bases at V and 10 bases at J; junction bases unmatched: 13. CDR3 nucleotide sequence: TGTGCCAGCAGTCCTCGGACTAGCGGGAGGCCCAACTACGAGCAGTTCTTC. This translates into CASSPRTSGRPNYEQFF.

This chain uses TRBV6-1 with TRBJ1-1; 8 bases fit TRBD1. Germline V gives CDR1 MNHNS, CDR2 SASEGT. The CDR3 length is 14 residues. V was pared by 6 bases and J by 4 bases, with 7 bases of the junction left unmatched. The CDR3 bases are TGTGCCAGCAGGGAGACAGGGGAGGGCACTGAAGCTTTCTTT. It encodes CASRETGEGTEAFF.

The V call is TRBV12-3 or TRBV12-4, the J call TRBJ1-1, with 7 bases matching TRBD1. V was clipped by 5 bases and J by 4 bases; unmatched bases: 7. The CDR3 consists of 14 residues. The CDR3 nucleotides read TGTGCCAGCAGTCCCCGACAGGGTGGCACTGAAGCTTTCTTT. Its protein product is CASSPRQGGTEAFF.

There are many counts of this clonotype. The rearrangement joins TRBV12-3 or TRBV12-4 to TRBJ2-1; TRBD2 matches at 10 bases. The CDR3 length is 14 residues. Trimming at V came to 5 bases and at J to 4 bases, leaving 2 bases not matched to a gene. CDR3 residues: CASSILAGYNEQFF. CDR3 DNA sequence: TGTGCCAGCAGTATACTAGCGGGGTACAATGAGCAGTTCTTC.

Many counts were recorded for this clonotype. The chain recombines TRBV5-5 with TRBJ1-2; D is unclear. The CDR3 is 14 residues long. The germline CDR1 and CDR2 sequences are SGHKS and YYEKEE (reference sequence). Trimming removed 0 bases at V and 13 bases at J, with 19 bases between. The CDR3 is CASSLAEGLEATTF. The DNA for the CDR3 is TGTGCCAGCAGCTTGGCCGAAGGGTTGGAGGCTACCACCTTC.

This clonotype has ten or more counts. The J gene is TRBJ2-3, the V gene TRBV5-1, with D possibly being TRBD1 (6 bases). CDR3 length: 16 amino acids. Deletions cut 0 bases from V and 3 bases from J, with 14 bases between. Germline CDR1 SGHRS, CDR2 YFSETQ. The CDR3 bases are TGCGCCAGCAGCTTGGCCGGACAGTACGGGACAGATACGCAGTATTTT. The encoded protein is CASSLAGQYGTDTQYF.

This clonotype was seen only a few times. V is TRBV9 and J is TRBJ2-4; 8 bases agree with TRBD1. The CDR3 is made up of 16 amino acids. V was clipped by 4 bases and J by 3 bases; unmatched bases: 9. Per the germline V gene, CDR1 is SGDLS and CDR2 is YYNGEE. CDR3 nucleotides: TGTGCCAGCAGCTTAGGACAGGGTGAGGGCAAAAACATTCAGTACTTC. This translates into CASSLGQGEGKNIQYF.

Many counts were recorded for this clonotype. The V call is TRBV2, the J call TRBJ2-7, with TRBD2 matching 8 bases. CDR1 and CDR2 (germline): SNHLY, FYNNEI. The CDR3 has 14 residues. The V segment lost 6 bases and the J segment 4 bases; nucleotides outside the gene matches: 8. The CDR3 sequence: CASREQREIYEQYF. DNA of the CDR3: TGTGCCAGCAGGGAACAGCGGGAGATTTACGAGCAGTACTTC.